A single sample gave rise to the 27 T cell receptor beta chains below, sequenced in a study of neurological immune-mediated disorders. TCRdb recomputed calls from the 5' RACE reads with MiXCR, one row per CDR3 protein. The sample carries 25,000 to 35,000 distinct CDR3 sequences, around 21% recorded once. Sequences were obtained from PBMCs. The origin of the receptors is a woman aged 60-70 years in good health.

In this sample, this clonotype turned up once. V usage is TRBV29-1 and J usage is TRBJ1-5; D is unresolved. Deletions cut 7 bases from V and 4 bases from J, with 14 bases between. CDR1 and CDR2 from the germline V gene are SQVTM and ANQGSEA. The CDR3 runs 13 residues. In DNA form, the CDR3 reads TGCAGCGCCCAGGACGGGGTAAATCAGCCCCAGCATTTT. It translates to CSAQDGVNQPQHF.

This clonotype has at least ten counts. The chain joins TRBV28 to TRBJ1-1; D gene ambiguous. The CDR3 has 14 amino acids. Germline CDR1 and CDR2: MDHEN and SYDVKM. V lost 4 bases and J 0 bases, leaving 9 bases between the germline ends. The CDR3 DNA reads TGTGCCAGCAGTTCACAGTACATGAACACTGAAGCTTTCTTT. As protein: CASSSQYMNTEAFF.

This clonotype was counted many times. The rearrangement uses TRBV4-2 and TRBJ2-2; D is ambiguous. The CDR3 runs 16 residues. Germline-derived CDR1 and CDR2 are LGHNA and YNFKEQ. V was trimmed by 0 bases and J by 2 bases, leaving 10 bases between them. The CDR3 bases are TGTGCCAGCAGCCAAGATCCCCTAGGCAACACCGGGGAGCTGTTTTTT. Its translation is CASSQDPLGNTGELFF.

The table lists this clonotype with many counts. The CDR3 DNA follows: TGCGCCAGCAGCTTTTTTGGGCGAACAGATACGCAGTATTTT. Its translation is CASSFFGRTDTQYF. V gene TRBV5-1 combines with J gene TRBJ2-3; D call uncertain. The CDR3 sequence is 14 residues long. V lost 2 bases to trimming and J lost 3 bases, with 10 bases between them. Germline CDR1 is SGHRS and CDR2 is YFSETQ.

In this sample, this clonotype turned up many times. V gene TRBV4-3 combines with J gene TRBJ1-4; weak D call: TRBD1 (6 bases). The CDR3 runs to 15 residues. V lost 0 bases and J 5 bases, leaving 10 bases between the germline ends. CDR1 and CDR2 (germline): LGHNA, YSLEER. The chain's CDR3 is CASSQEGAGNEKLFF. CDR3 DNA: TGCGCCAGCAGCCAAGAGGGGGCAGGGAATGAAAAACTGTTTTTT.

This clonotype was observed at least ten times. The gene calls are TRBV11-2 and TRBJ1-6, with D possibly TRBD1 on 5 matching bases. Trimming removed 2 bases at V and 4 bases at J, with 15 bases between. Per germline, CDR1 SGHAT and CDR2 FQNNGV. This CDR3 region has 17 residues. The CDR3 sequence is CASSLSLGLRYNSPLHF. The CDR3 region has the DNA TGTGCCAGCAGCTTATCCTTGGGGCTACGGTATAATTCACCCCTCCACTTT.

In its sample, this clonotype was seen a few times. The rearrangement links TRBV12-3 or TRBV12-4 to TRBJ2-3, with D possibly TRBD2 on 5 matching bases. This CDR3 has 15 amino acids. V lost 2 bases and J lost 3, with 12 bases in between. CDR3 bases: TGTGCCAGCAGTTTAAACGGGATGGGGACAGATACGCAGTATTTT. Protein: CASSLNGMGTDTQYF.

V gene TRBV19 combines with J gene TRBJ2-2; D may be TRBD1 or TRBD2 (6 bases each). This CDR3 is 16 amino acids long. The V gene's germline CDR1 is LNHDA and CDR2 SQIVND (reference sequence). V was trimmed by 3 bases and J by 2 bases, leaving 13 bases between them. CDR3 in amino acids: CASSMSPGANTGELFF. DNA of the CDR3: TGTGCCAGTAGTATGAGTCCGGGGGCCAACACCGGGGAGCTGTTTTTT.

With respect to this clonotype: The junction departs from the called germline gene at one end, perhaps through a read error. The J gene is TRBJ2-7, the V gene TRBV10-2, with 7 bases identical to TRBD2. Germline values: CDR1 WSHSY, CDR2 SAAADI. The CDR3 sequence is 15 residues long. CDR3 loop: CANSAPGGLAYEQYF. In DNA, the CDR3 is TGCGCCAACAGTGCCCCGGGGGGACTCGCCTACGAGCAGTACTTC.

This clonotype was seen at least ten times. The chain links TRBV30 to TRBJ2-2, with 10 bases fitting TRBD1. The CDR3 runs to 13 residues. CDR1 GTSNPN and CDR2 SVGIG come from the germline V gene (reference sequence). The V and J ends lost 8 bases and 6 bases, in that order; junction bases with no gene match: 6. The CDR3 here is CALTGGSPGELFF. As DNA, the CDR3 is TGTGCCCTGACAGGGGGCTCTCCCGGGGAGCTGTTTTTT. Full variable domain (remainder filled in from reference TRBV30 and TRBJ2-2): SQTIHQWPATLVQPVGSPLSLECTVEGTSNPNLYWYRQAAGRGLQLLFYSVGIGQISSEVPQNLSASRPQDRQFILSSKKLLLSDSGFYLCALTGGSPGELFFGEGSRLTVL.

This clonotype was counted many times. The chain couples TRBV2 to TRBJ2-3; the match to TRBD2 covers 7 bases. The germline V gene has CDR1 SNHLY and CDR2 FYNNEI. Trimming at V came to 9 bases and at J to 1 base, leaving 10 bases not matched to a gene. This CDR3 has 15 residues. This chain's CDR3 is CARRGRWGGTDTQYF. The CDR3 nucleotides are TGTGCCAGACGCGGGAGATGGGGGGGCACAGATACGCAGTATTTT.

The chain recombines TRBV6-5 with TRBJ2-7; 7 bases line up with TRBD1. The germline V gene has CDR1 MNHEY and CDR2 SVGAGI. The CDR3 is 14 residues long. V lost 10 bases, J lost 0 bases, and 9 bases stayed unmatched. This chain's CDR3 is CANCRDRISYEQYF. The CDR3 DNA reads TGTGCCAACTGCCGGGACAGAATCTCCTACGAGCAGTACTTC.

The chain recombines TRBV5-6 with TRBJ2-1, with 7 nucleotides matching TRBD2. The ends lost 2 bases at V and 1 base at J; junction bases unmatched: 12. There are 18 residues in the CDR3. Germline V gene lookup returns CDR1 SGHDT and CDR2 YYEEEE. CDR3 sequence reads: CASSFGTLREGSYNEQFF. As DNA, the CDR3 is TGTGCCAGCAGCTTCGGGACTCTGAGGGAGGGTTCCTACAATGAGCAGTTCTTC.

In its sample, this clonotype was seen many times. The rearrangement uses TRBV12-3 or TRBV12-4 and TRBJ1-1; 12 bases map to TRBD1. With V trimmed by 5 bases and J by 1 base, 8 bases remained unmatched. This CDR3 comprises 17 residues. CDR3 region: CASSLPGQGARNTEAFF. Written as DNA, the CDR3 is TGTGCCAGCAGTCTTCCGGGACAGGGGGCCAGGAACACTGAAGCTTTCTTT.

This clonotype was found many times. The chain carries TRBV15 and TRBJ2-3, with 10 bases lining up with TRBD2. Germline V CDR1 and CDR2: LNHNV, YYDKDF (reference sequence). The CDR3 is made up of 16 amino acids. V lost 5 bases, J lost 0 bases, and 5 bases stayed unmatched. Written as DNA, the CDR3 is TGTGCCACCAGCGGGGGTAGCGGGAGGAGCACAGATACGCAGTATTTT. Translation gives CATSGGSGRSTDTQYF. Complete variable domain (other parts from reference TRBV15 and TRBJ2-3): DAMVIQNPRYQVTQFGKPVTLSCSQTLNHNVMYWYQQKSSQAPKLLFHYYDKDFNNEADTPDNFQSRRPNTSFCFLDIRSPGLGDTAMYLCATSGGSGRSTDTQYFGPGTRLTVL.

The chain carries TRBV4-2 and TRBJ2-5; D not certain. The CDR3 consists of 12 residues. Trimming took 0 bases from V and 6 from J, leaving 5 bases between them. Looked up from germline, CDR1 is LGHNA and CDR2 is YNFKEQ. CDR3 amino acids: CASSQDVQTQYF. CDR3 bases: TGTGCCAGCAGCCAAGATGTGCAGACCCAGTACTTC.

This clonotype was recorded many times. This clone may be a read error of a much larger clone one base away. The J gene is TRBJ2-3, the V gene TRBV5-1, with 12 bases matching TRBD1. Germline CDR1 is SGHRS and CDR2 is YFSETQ. The CDR3 covers 17 residues. The CDR3 protein is CANSPHGTGGRADTQYF. CDR3 bases: TGCGCCAACAGCCCCCATGGGACAGGGGGCAGGGCAGATACGCAGTATTTT.

This clonotype has at least ten counts. The chain joins TRBV7-6 to TRBJ1-2; TRBD1 agrees at 7 bases. CDR3 size: 13 residues. V was clipped by 6 bases and J by 2 bases; unmatched bases: 3. In germline, CDR1 is SGHVS, CDR2 FNYEAQ. CDR3 DNA sequence: TGTGCCAGCAGTGTGGGACAGAACTATGGCTACACCTTC. This codes for CASSVGQNYGYTF.

This clonotype was detected many times. The chain uses TRBV29-1 and TRBJ2-3; 7 nucleotides agree with TRBD1. This CDR3 comprises 14 residues. The V gene end was trimmed by 6 bases and the J gene end by 4 bases; junction bases not matched to a gene: 10. CDR1 is SQVTM and CDR2 is ANQGSEA in the germline V gene. DNA for the CDR3: TGCAGCGTGCGCTACAGGGGATCAGCAGATACGCAGTATTTT. Amino acid sequence: CSVRYRGSADTQYF.

This clonotype was observed many times. The genes are TRBV28 and TRBJ1-5; the match to TRBD1 covers 7 bases. CDR1 is MDHEN, CDR2 SYDVKM, per germline. CDR3 size: 16 residues. V was pared by 5 bases and J by 2 bases, with 9 bases of the junction left unmatched. The CDR3 here is CASSRQGGTGNQPQHF. CDR3 nucleotide sequence: TGTGCCAGCAGTAGACAGGGTGGTACGGGCAATCAGCCCCAGCATTTT.

With respect to this clonotype: This CDR3 is missing its conserved last phenylalanine or tryptophan, likely due to a read error. V and J are TRBV5-6 and TRBJ2-5, with D possibly being TRBD2 (6 bases). The CDR3 totals 13 residues. Trimming took 3 bases from V and 5 from J, leaving 11 bases between them. CDR1 and CDR2 (germline): SGHDT, YYEEEE. As DNA, the CDR3 is TGTGCCAGCAGCTCGGCGGGGAGGGAGACCCAGTACCTC. This gives the protein CASSSAGRETQYL.

Ten or more counts support this clonotype. The chain combines TRBV29-1 with TRBJ1-2; D remains ambiguous. The V gene's germline CDR1 is SQVTM and CDR2 ANQGSEA. The CDR3 is 13 amino acids. The V gene lost 5 bases and the J gene lost 3 bases, with 13 bases spanning the gap. The CDR3 region is CSVLGLGDYGYTF. CDR3 nucleotide sequence: TGCAGCGTTTTGGGGTTGGGTGACTATGGCTACACCTTC. The entire variable domain, with the rest obtained from reference TRBV29-1 and TRBJ1-2, is as follows: SAVISQKPSRDICQRGTSLTIQCQVDSQVTMMFWYRQQPGQSLTLIATANQGSEATYESGFVIDKFPISRPNLTFSTLTVSNMSPEDSSIYLCSVLGLGDYGYTFGSGTRLTVV.

Ten or more counts support this clonotype. This rearrangement joins TRBV5-1 to TRBJ1-2; 11 nucleotides align to TRBD1. Germline lookup yields CDR1 SGHRS and CDR2 YFSETQ. V was pared by 4 bases and J by 6 bases, with 11 bases of the junction left unmatched. This CDR3 has 16 residues. The CDR3 region is CASSIGQGARGDGYTF. CDR3 nucleotides: TGCGCCAGCAGCATCGGACAGGGGGCAAGGGGTGATGGCTACACCTTC.

Ten or more counts support this clonotype. The rearrangement links TRBV25-1 to TRBJ2-1; 10 bases align to TRBD1. The germline gives CDR1 MGHDK, CDR2 SYGVNS. V dropped 3 bases and J dropped 7; count of bases not matched to a gene: 6. This CDR3 has 15 residues. CDR3 in amino acids: CASSDPGTGVNEQFF. DNA of the CDR3: TGTGCCAGCAGTGACCCCGGGACAGGGGTGAATGAGCAGTTCTTC.

This chain joins TRBV19 and TRBJ2-2, with D possibly being TRBD2 (5 bases). This CDR3 region has 16 residues. Germline CDR1 and CDR2: LNHDA and SQIVND (reference sequence). V lost 6 bases and J 5 bases, leaving 19 bases between the germline ends. CDR3 in DNA: TGTGCCAGTAGGCCCATTTACCAGACTAAAACCGGGGAGCTGTTTTTT. This codes for CASRPIYQTKTGELFF.

The sample holds many counts of this clonotype. The chain has TRBV7-3 and TRBJ2-3, with D tentatively TRBD1 (6 bases). The CDR3 consists of 15 residues. Per germline, CDR1 SGHTA and CDR2 FQGTGA. V gave up 1 base and J gave up 3 bases, with 11 bases separating them. As DNA, the CDR3 is TGTGCCAGCAGCTTAAGTTCAGGGGCAACAGATACGCAGTATTTT. Translated, it gives CASSLSSGATDTQYF.

This clonotype has a count of ten or more. This rearrangement joins TRBV28 to TRBJ1-2, with D unclear. V was pared by 5 bases and J by 4 bases, with 14 bases between. The CDR3 sequence is 14 residues long. Germline V gene lookup returns CDR1 MDHEN and CDR2 SYDVKM. The CDR3, as DNA: TGTGCCAGCAGTCCTCCCCTGCAGGCCTATGGCTACACCTTC. Protein product: CASSPPLQAYGYTF.